The 13 T cell receptor beta chains given below trace back to one sample, sequenced in a study of blood T cell repertoires in COVID-19. Clones were read by immunoSEQ multiplex PCR, and TCRdb kept only the in-frame ones, dropping some. The data contain about 370,000 clones, nearly 90% of them singletons. The source material was PBMCs or T cells enriched from blood (not recorded which). The receptors derive from a woman aged 25-40 years who had recovered from COVID-19.

This clone was seen a handful of times. Other nucleotide sequences in the sample specify the same CDR3. The chain has TRBV27 and TRBJ1-5, with D possibly TRBD1 on 5 matching bases. Germline V gives CDR1 MNHEY, CDR2 SMNVEV (reference sequence). V lost 2 bases to trimming and J lost 5 bases, with 7 bases between them. The CDR3 runs to 13 residues. The chain's CDR3 is CASSLKGDQPQHF. The CDR3, as DNA: TGTGCCAGCAGTTTAAAAGGGGATCAGCCCCAGCATTTT.

The gene calls are TRBV5-1 and TRBJ2-1, with D possibly matching TRBD1 (6 bases). The CDR3 sequence is 16 residues long. From germline, CDR1 is SGHRS and CDR2 YFSETQ. The ends were cut back, 4 bases at V and 8 bases at J, with 22 bases in the middle. The CDR3 nucleotides are TGCGCCAGCAGCCCCGGGACACTAAGGGCCACATATGAGCAGTTCTTC. Residues: CASSPGTLRATYEQFF.

This sequence joins TRBV5-5 and TRBJ1-1; perhaps TRBD1 as D (5 bases). The CDR3 runs to 14 residues. Germline-derived CDR1 and CDR2 are SGHKS and YYEKEE (reference sequence). Trimming removed 0 bases from V and 5 bases from J, with 11 bases in between. The CDR3 coding sequence is TGTGCCAGCAGCTTGGCGGGGGGTTGGACTGAAGCTTTCTTT. Protein sequence: CASSLAGGWTEAFF.

The J gene is TRBJ1-2, the V gene TRBV5-4; 8 bases match TRBD1. The CDR3 extends over 15 amino acids. V was clipped by 5 bases and J by 5 bases; unmatched bases: 11. Germline V gene lookup returns CDR1 SGHNT and CDR2 YYREEE (reference sequence). Here the CDR3 DNA reads TGTGCCAGCAGGTCAGGACAGGGATTAAATTATGGCTACACCTTC. Amino acids: CASRSGQGLNYGYTF.

The CDR3: CASSARLADFSYEQYF. The CDR3 region has the DNA TGTGCCAGCAGCGCCAGACTAGCGGATTTCTCCTACGAGCAGTACTTC. V and J are TRBV5-4 and TRBJ2-7, with 9 bases lining up with TRBD2. Looked up from germline, CDR1 is SGHNT and CDR2 is YYREEE (reference sequence). CDR3 size: 16 residues. Trimming at V came to 4 bases and at J to 0 bases, leaving 8 bases not matched to a gene.

The CDR3 nucleotides read TGCAGCGTTTGGACAGGGAACACCGGGGAGCTGTTTTTT. It yields the protein CSVWTGNTGELFF. The chain has TRBV29-1 and TRBJ2-2, with 7 bases that match TRBD1. From germline, CDR1 is SQVTM and CDR2 ANQGSEA. The CDR3 is 13 amino acids. V dropped 5 bases and J dropped 1; count of bases not matched to a gene: 1.

The chain joins TRBV10-1 to TRBJ1-2; D is perhaps TRBD1 (6 bases). This CDR3 region has 12 residues. The germline V gene encodes CDR1 WNHNN and CDR2 SYGVQD (reference sequence). The CDR3: CAPLDRIYGYTF. CDR3 sequence (DNA): TGCGCTCCCTTAGACAGGATCTATGGCTACACCTTC.

CDR3 nucleotides: TGTGCCAGCAGCCCCCGTAGCGGGTCAGGCAATGAGCAGTTCTTC. Encoded protein: CASSPRSGSGNEQFF. The gene calls are TRBV11-2 and TRBJ2-1; 7 nucleotides match TRBD2. After removal of 5 bases from V and 6 bases from J, the junction contained 10 bases not matched to a gene. This CDR3 has 15 residues. Per germline, CDR1 SGHAT and CDR2 FQNNGV.

This chain connects TRBV18 to TRBJ2-3, with 10 positions matching TRBD2. Germline lookup yields CDR1 KGHSH and CDR2 LQKENI. This CDR3 comprises 17 residues. V lost 0 bases and J lost 8; bases outside the gene matches: 11. The CDR3 loop is CASSPPSLAGVSGTQYF. CDR3 coding DNA: TGTGCCAGCTCACCACCGTCGCTAGCGGGAGTCTCGGGTACGCAGTATTTT.

The J gene is TRBJ2-4, the V gene TRBV4-3; 12 bases are shared with TRBD2. J was trimmed by 2 bases and V by 1 base; bases with no gene match: 9. CDR3 length equals 19 residues. Germline CDR1 and CDR2: LGHNA and YSLEER. In DNA, the CDR3 is TGCGCCAGCAGCCAAGGGGCTAGCGGGGGGGCCGGGTCCAAAAACATTCAGTACTTC. Amino acids: CASSQGASGGAGSKNIQYF.

This rearrangement joins TRBV6-6 to TRBJ2-3; TRBD1 agrees at 7 bases. Germline CDR1 MNHNY, CDR2 SVGAGI (reference sequence). The CDR3 has 15 amino acids. The J segment lost 4 bases and the V segment lost 7 bases, leaving 11 bases of the junction unmatched. The CDR3 DNA reads as TGTGCCAGCATCGTCTGGCCAGGGGGATCAGATACGCAGTATTTT. Protein sequence: CASIVWPGGSDTQYF.

This rearrangement joins TRBV18 to TRBJ1-1, with D uncertain. Germline V CDR1 and CDR2: KGHSH, LQKENI. The CDR3 is 16 residues long. V lost 1 base, J lost 2 bases, and 14 bases lay in between. The CDR3 region has the DNA TGTGCCAGCTCACCACGCTATTTGGTCGCCAACACTGAAGCTTTCTTT. This codes for CASSPRYLVANTEAFF.

This clone has just a few counts. V and J are TRBV4-3 and TRBJ1-3, with D maybe TRBD1 (6 bases). CDR1 is LGHNA, CDR2 YSLEER, per germline. V shed 1 base and J shed 3 bases, with 16 bases lying between them. The CDR3 runs 17 residues. As DNA, the CDR3 is TGCGCCAGCAGCCAAGTCCGGACAGCTTGGGGTGGAAACACCATATATTTT. Translated: CASSQVRTAWGGNTIYF.